Reported below is one T cell receptor (beta chain). The antigen is unknown. The junction and the germline gene differ at one end; a read error may be behind it. This CDR3 region has 11 residues. Germline V CDR1 and CDR2: ENHRY, SYGVKD. These data are taken from a study of shared clonotypes between healthy human individuals. For the study at large: Each donor had three CD4 naive, three CD4 memory, two CD8 naive and one CD8 memory plate.

Data came from immunoSEQ multiplex PCR; TCRdb stores just in-frame clones and leaves some out. In the table there are some 2.1 million clones, around 95% of which are singletons. Study results and caveats: When compared with the clonotypes that were shared by all four sorted-subset donors, the non-shared clonotypes turned out to have lower generation probabilities. Only blood samples were collected, and tissue repertoires likely differ. Among four donors, roughly 5% of naive CD4 clonotypes were found in common.

The clonotype was recovered from a man younger than 30 in good health. V gene TRBV10-3 combines with J gene TRBJ1-1; no clear D. The sample consisted of naive CD4+ T cells sorted from blood. Stated subset: CD45RA+ positively selected. The CDR3 coding sequence is TGTGCCATCAGTGACTACACTGGAGCTTTCTTT. Its translation: CAISDYTGAFF.